The rows below give T cell receptor beta chains drawn from one sample of a study of PD-L1 blockade in urothelial cancer. The protocol was immunoSEQ multiplex PCR, while the TCRdb copy is restricted to in-frame clones and leaves out a portion. The sample includes more than 15,000 clones, 75% to 90% of them seen just once. This specimen consisted of PBMCs, obtained around atezolizumab (anti-PD-L1) treatment. These receptors all stem from a man aged 50-60 years with urothelial cancer. The CDR3 runs from the conserved cysteine through the conserved F or W. D genes are given only for firm matches. Expanded clones are given a class, and other clones once, few, many or no size at all.

TRBV7-2	TRBJ1-5	TRBD1	.	TGTGCCAGCAGCCCGGGGGGACAGGCCTCTCAGCCCCAGCATTTT	CASSPGGQASQPQHF
TRBV27	TRBJ1-6	TRBD1	.	TGTGCCAGCACCCGGGACAGGAAAGCGGGGAATTCACCCCTCCACTTT	CASTRDRKAGNSPLHF
TRBV5-1	TRBJ1-6	TRBD1	.	TGCGCCAGCAGCTTGGCAGGGGGTGACATATCCTATAATTCACCCCTCCACTTT	CASSLAGGDISYNSPLHF
TRBV27	TRBJ1-2	TRBD1	.	TGTGCCAGCAGCCAAGGACAGGCCTACAGGGGCTACACCTTC	CASSQGQAYRGYTF
TRBV30	TRBJ2-6	.	once	TGTGCCTGGAGTTCCCAGTACTCTGGGGCCAACGTCCTGACTTTC	CAWSSQYSGANVLTF
TRBV29-1	TRBJ2-7	.	.	TGCAGCGTTGCTCCGGGAACCTACGAGCAGTACTTC	CSVAPGTYEQYF
TRBV6-5	TRBJ2-2	TRBD1	.	TGTGCCAGCAGTCCCCAGACAGGGTGGAACGGGGAGCTGTTTTTT	CASSPQTGWNGELFF
TRBV10-3	TRBJ2-7	TRBD1	.	TGTGCCATCAGTGATAGACAGGGCAGAGAACAGTACTTC	CAISDRQGREQYF
TRBV5-1	TRBJ2-3	TRBD1	few	TGCGCCAGCAGCGTGGCTTTAGGACAGGGGAGTTCAGATACGCAGTATTTT	CASSVALGQGSSDTQYF
TRBV7-8	TRBJ2-1	.	.	TGTGCCAGCAGCTTAGGCGGGACCTCCTACAATGAGCAGTTCTTC	CASSLGGTSYNEQFF
TRBV4-2	TRBJ2-5	.	.	TGTGCCAGCAGCCACGCGCGCTTCCAAGAGACCCAGTACTTC	CASSHARFQETQYF
TRBV5-1	TRBJ2-5	TRBD1	.	TGCGCCAGCAGCTCATTCGGGACAGGGGGAAAGGAAGAGACCCAGTACTTC	CASSSFGTGGKEETQYF
TRBV7-2	TRBJ1-3	TRBD1	.	TGTGCCAGCAGCCCAGGGGGCGGTGGAAACACCATATATTTT	CASSPGGGGNTIYF
TRBV7-6	TRBJ2-3	TRBD2	.	TGTGCCAGCAGCTCCCCGGGACTAGCGGGGGGGCGAACAGATACGCAGTATTTT	CASSSPGLAGGRTDTQYF
TRBV30	TRBJ1-2	.	once	TGTGCCTGGACCCACGGGGACTATGGCTACACCTTC	CAWTHGDYGYTF
TRBV5-6	TRBJ2-2	.	.	TGTGCCAGCAGCTTGGAACTAGCCTCCGGGGAGCTGTTTTTT	CASSLELASGELFF
TRBV5-6	TRBJ2-1	.	.	TGTGCCAGCAGCTTGGCTAGTTCGAGAAATGAGCAGTTCTTC	CASSLASSRNEQFF
TRBV10-2	TRBJ2-7	TRBD2	.	TGCGCCAGCACCATGTCCGGGACTAGCGCCTACGAGCAGTACTTC	CASTMSGTSAYEQYF
TRBV7-9	TRBJ2-1	TRBD2	once	TGTGCCAGCAGCCCACCAGGGACTAGCGGTAACAATGAGCAGTTCTTC	CASSPPGTSGNNEQFF
TRBV7-9	TRBJ1-1	.	.	TGTGCCAGCAGCTCATTACGGGGGGCGGAGGGCACTGAAGCTTTCTTT	CASSSLRGAEGTEAFF
TRBV5-6	TRBJ1-1	TRBD1	.	TGTGCCAGCAGCTTGGTTGTGGGACAGGAAATGAACACTGAAGCTTTCTTT	CASSLVVGQEMNTEAFF
TRBV7-9	TRBJ2-2	.	.	TGTGCCAGCAGCTTAACCTATGATGCTGCCGGGGAGCTGTTTTTT	CASSLTYDAAGELFF
TRBV27	TRBJ2-5	.	.	TGTGCCAGCAGTTTAGGCGGGGCCGGGACCCAGTACTTC	CASSLGGAGTQYF
TRBV30	TRBJ2-1	TRBD2	.	TGTGCCTGGGGGCGGGGGTACAATGAGCAGTTCTTC	CAWGRGYNEQFF
TRBV5-1	TRBJ1-1	TRBD1	.	TGCGCCAGCAGCTTGACAGGGGAACAAAACACTGAAGCTTTCTTT	CASSLTGEQNTEAFF
TRBV19	TRBJ2-1	TRBD2	once	TGTGCCAGTAGTATAGCGGGGGGACGGAATGAGCAGTTCTTC	CASSIAGGRNEQFF
TRBV4-1	TRBJ2-5	TRBD2	once	TGCGCCAGCAGCCAAGGGGGTTTTAGCGGGAGGAGGCAAGAGACCCAGTACTTC	CASSQGGFSGRRQETQYF
TRBV4-1	TRBJ1-4	.	.	TGCGCCAGCAGCCAAATAACGGAGAAAACTAATGAAAAACTGTTTTTT	CASSQITEKTNEKLFF
TRBV5-1	TRBJ1-4	TRBD1	.	TGCGCCAGCAGCCGATCACAGGGGGGTAATGAAAAACTGTTTTTT	CASSRSQGGNEKLFF
TRBV27	TRBJ2-7	.	.	TGTGCCAGCAGTCCCAGGGGGGTAAGCTACGAGCAGTACTTC	CASSPRGVSYEQYF
TRBV7-9	TRBJ2-2	TRBD1	.	TGTGCCAGCAGCTTATTGCCAACAGGGGGGACCGGGGAGCTGTTTTTT	CASSLLPTGGTGELFF
TRBV7-6	TRBJ1-1	TRBD1	.	TGTGCCAGCAGCTTAGAAGGCAGGGGGCTAGCTTTCTTT	CASSLEGRGLAFF
TRBV10-3	TRBJ1-1	TRBD1	few	TGTGCCATCAGGACAGGGATCAGCAATACTGAAGCTTTCTTT	CAIRTGISNTEAFF
TRBV11-1	TRBJ1-2	.	.	TGTGCCAGCAGCATCTCGTCCCAGGGGATCGGAAGAGATGGCTACACCTTC	CASSISSQGIGRDGYTF
TRBV18	TRBJ2-2	.	once	TGTGCCAGCTCACCGGGACAAGTGCGCACCGGGGAGCTGTTTTTT	CASSPGQVRTGELFF
TRBV5-1	TRBJ2-7	TRBD2	.	TGCGCCAGCAGCTTGGGGCTAGCGGGAATGTTCTACGAGCAGTACTTC	CASSLGLAGMFYEQYF
TRBV18	TRBJ2-5	.	medium-sized	TGTGCCAGCTCGCCCCTCCCGAGCCAAGAGACCCAGTACTTC	CASSPLPSQETQYF
TRBV18	TRBJ1-5	.	.	TGTGCCAGCTCACTCGGGCAGGGAAGCAATCAGCCCCAGCATTTT	CASSLGQGSNQPQHF
TRBV18	TRBJ1-4	.	.	TGTGCCAGCTCACTCACTGGGGGAACTCGCGGGGAATCTCCTTTTTTT	CASSLTGGTRGESPFF
TRBV5-1	TRBJ2-7	.	.	TGCGCCAGCAGCCAGCGGGTAGGGGACTACGAGCAGTACTTC	CASSQRVGDYEQYF
TRBV5-6	TRBJ2-3	TRBD2	.	TGTGCCAGCAGCTCCACCCGACTAGCGGTTCACACAGATACGCAGTATTTT	CASSSTRLAVHTDTQYF
TRBV5-6	TRBJ2-1	TRBD2	.	TGTGCCAGCAGAATACTAGCGGGAGGCGTCTACAATGAGCAGTTCTTC	CASRILAGGVYNEQFF
TRBV4-3	TRBJ2-6	TRBD2	.	TGCGCCAGCAGCCAAGGGCTAGCGGGCTCTGGGGCCAACGTCCTGACTTTC	CASSQGLAGSGANVLTF
TRBV5-4	TRBJ2-1	TRBD2	.	TGTGCCAGCAGCGACCCGGGACTAGCGGGGTTTGAGCAGTTCTTC	CASSDPGLAGFEQFF
TRBV12-5	TRBJ2-2	TRBD2	once	TGTGCTAGTGGTCTGGGACTAGCGTCTCGCACCGGGGAGCTGTTTTTT	CASGLGLASRTGELFF
TRBV7-6	TRBJ2-7	TRBD2	.	TGTGCCAGCAGCCGTCTGGGCGAGCGGGAGAACGAGCAGTACTTC	CASSRLGERENEQYF
TRBV9	TRBJ1-6	.	.	TGTGCCAGCAGCGTAGCCGGATGGGGCGGGAATAATTCACCCCTCCACTTT	CASSVAGWGGNNSPLHF
TRBV6-1	TRBJ2-1	.	.	TGTGCCAGCAGTGATCACGGCAGGCGAATCTCCTACAATGAGCAGTTCTTC	CASSDHGRRISYNEQFF
TRBV5-1	TRBJ2-3	TRBD2	.	TGCGCCAGCAGCGGAAGGACTAGCGGGGGGGCAGATACGCAGTATTTT	CASSGRTSGGADTQYF
TRBV28	TRBJ2-7	.	.	TGTGCCAGCACCAATTCCCCGGGACAAGGGTCCTACGAGCAGTACTTC	CASTNSPGQGSYEQYF
TRBV30	TRBJ1-6	.	.	TGTGCCTGGACTAGCTCCTATAATTCACCCCTCCACTTT	CAWTSSYNSPLHF
TRBV7-9	TRBJ2-2	.	.	TGTGCCAGCAGCTTATTCCAGTCGAACACCGGGGAGCTGTTTTTT	CASSLFQSNTGELFF